The TCR beta chain described here comes from a study of control samples from healthy donors and cancer patients. Sequencing was performed with immunoSEQ multiplex PCR; in TCRdb, only in-frame clones are kept and a portion is missing. The sample includes around 76,000 clones, roughly 94% of them seen just once. V lost 11 bases, J lost 9 bases, and 23 bases lay in between. There are 14 residues in the CDR3. Germline V gives CDR1 SNHLY, CDR2 FYNNEI. This receptor was obtained from a woman in her forties in good health. The sample comprised blood. The chain couples TRBV2 to TRBJ2-1, with a weak D call TRBD1 (6 bases). CDR3 sequence (DNA): TGTGCCGGATGCAGGGGTAGTCTGTCGTGTGAGCAGTTCTTC. Its translation: CAGCRGSLSCEQFF.